This T cell receptor beta chain emerged from a study of CD8 T cells in Susac syndrome. With random hexamers, roughly 0.45 to 1 ug RNA was reverse transcribed. Amplification of TCR beta CDR3 across 54 Vbeta and 13 Jbeta was performed with immunoSEQ multiplex PCR. TCRdb itself ran the immunoSEQ multiplex PCR reads through MiXCR, one entry per CDR3 protein. The sample holds approximately 150,000 distinct CDR3 sequences; approximately 95% are singletons and the top ten take over 0.09%. The V gene lost 5 bases and the J gene lost 2 bases, with 15 bases spanning the gap. The CDR3 length is 15 residues. From germline, CDR1 is SGHTA and CDR2 FQGTGA.

The V gene is TRBV7-3, the J gene TRBJ1-2, with D possibly matching TRBD1 (5 bases). The sequenced sample consisted of CD4+ T cells from PBMCs. The clonotype originates from a human donor with multiple sclerosis. The CDR3 here is CASSPRADTNYGYTF. The DNA of the CDR3 is TGTGCCAGCAGCCCCCGAGCGGACACGAACTATGGCTACACCTTC.